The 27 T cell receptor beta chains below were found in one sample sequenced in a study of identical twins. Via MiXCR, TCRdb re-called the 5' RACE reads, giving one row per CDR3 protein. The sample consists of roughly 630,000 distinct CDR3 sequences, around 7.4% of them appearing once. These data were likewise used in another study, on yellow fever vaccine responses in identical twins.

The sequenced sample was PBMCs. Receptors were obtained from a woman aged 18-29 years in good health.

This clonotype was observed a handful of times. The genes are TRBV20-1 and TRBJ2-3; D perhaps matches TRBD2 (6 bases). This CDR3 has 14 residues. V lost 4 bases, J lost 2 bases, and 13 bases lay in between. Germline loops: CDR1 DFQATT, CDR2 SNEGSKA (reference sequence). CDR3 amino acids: CSATKAGITDTQYF. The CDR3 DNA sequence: TGCAGTGCTACCAAAGCGGGTATCACAGATACGCAGTATTTT.

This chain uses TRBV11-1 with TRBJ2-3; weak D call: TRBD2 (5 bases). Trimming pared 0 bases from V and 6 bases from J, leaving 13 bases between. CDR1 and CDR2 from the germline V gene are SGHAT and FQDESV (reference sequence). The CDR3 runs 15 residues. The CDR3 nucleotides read TGTGCCAGCAGCTTAGCCGGAGGAATCGGGGATACGCAGTATTTT. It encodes CASSLAGGIGDTQYF.

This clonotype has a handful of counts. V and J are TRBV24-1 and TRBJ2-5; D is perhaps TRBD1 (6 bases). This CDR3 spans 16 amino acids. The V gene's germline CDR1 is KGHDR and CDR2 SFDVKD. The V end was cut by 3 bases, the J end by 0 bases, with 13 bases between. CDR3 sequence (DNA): TGTGCCACCAGTGATCCGATCAGGGGTGACCAAGAGACCCAGTACTTC. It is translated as CATSDPIRGDQETQYF.

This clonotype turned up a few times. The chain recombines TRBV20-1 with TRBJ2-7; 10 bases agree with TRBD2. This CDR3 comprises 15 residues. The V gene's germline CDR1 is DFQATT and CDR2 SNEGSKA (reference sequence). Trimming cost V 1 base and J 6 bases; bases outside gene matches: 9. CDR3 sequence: CSARGLAGDSVEQYF. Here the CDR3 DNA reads TGCAGTGCTAGAGGGCTAGCGGGAGACAGTGTCGAGCAGTACTTC.

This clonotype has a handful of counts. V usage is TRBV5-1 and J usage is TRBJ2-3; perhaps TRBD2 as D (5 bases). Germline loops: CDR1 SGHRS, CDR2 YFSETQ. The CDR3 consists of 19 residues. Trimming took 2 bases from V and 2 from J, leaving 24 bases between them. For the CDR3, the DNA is TGCGCCAGCAGCTTTAGTTTTGTGGACTCCAACCCAAACACAGATACGCAGTATTTT. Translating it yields CASSFSFVDSNPNTDTQYF.

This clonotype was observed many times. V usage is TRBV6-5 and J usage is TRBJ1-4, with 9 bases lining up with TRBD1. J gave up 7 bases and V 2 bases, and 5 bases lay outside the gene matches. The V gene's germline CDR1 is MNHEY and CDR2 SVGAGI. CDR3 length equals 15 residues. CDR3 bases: TGTGCCAGCAGTTACCCGGGACAGGGTGGTGAAAAACTGTTTTTT. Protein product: CASSYPGQGGEKLFF.

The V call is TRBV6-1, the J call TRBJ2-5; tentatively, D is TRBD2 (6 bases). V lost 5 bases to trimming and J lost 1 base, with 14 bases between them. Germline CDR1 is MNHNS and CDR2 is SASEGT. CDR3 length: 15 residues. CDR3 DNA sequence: TGTGCCAGCAGTAGGTTTGGGGGGATCCAAGAGACCCAGTACTTC. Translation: CASSRFGGIQETQYF.

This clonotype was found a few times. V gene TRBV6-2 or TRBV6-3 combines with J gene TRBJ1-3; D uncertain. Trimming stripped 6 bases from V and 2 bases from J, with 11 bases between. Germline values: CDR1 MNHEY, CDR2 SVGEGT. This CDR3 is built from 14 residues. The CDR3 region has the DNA TGTGCCAGCAGAGGACCCTTCCCTGGAAACACCATATATTTT. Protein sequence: CASRGPFPGNTIYF.

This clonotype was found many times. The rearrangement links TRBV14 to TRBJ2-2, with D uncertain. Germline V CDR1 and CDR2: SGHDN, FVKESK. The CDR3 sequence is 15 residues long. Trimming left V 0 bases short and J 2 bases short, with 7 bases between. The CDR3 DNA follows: TGTGCCAGCAGCCAAGAATACGGTAACACCGGGGAGCTGTTTTTT. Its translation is CASSQEYGNTGELFF.

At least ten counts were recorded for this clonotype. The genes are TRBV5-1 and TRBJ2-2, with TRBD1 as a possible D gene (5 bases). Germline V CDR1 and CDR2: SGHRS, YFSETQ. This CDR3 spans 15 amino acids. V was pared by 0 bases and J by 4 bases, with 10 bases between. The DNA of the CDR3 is TGCGCCAGCAGCTTGGACAGGTTTTCCACCGGGGAGCTGTTTTTT. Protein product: CASSLDRFSTGELFF.

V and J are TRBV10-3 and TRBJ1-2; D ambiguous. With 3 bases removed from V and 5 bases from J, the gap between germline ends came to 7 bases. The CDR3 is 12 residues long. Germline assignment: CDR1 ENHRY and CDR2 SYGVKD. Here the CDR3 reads CAISEPEYGYTF. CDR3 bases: TGTGCCATCAGTGAACCCGAGTATGGCTACACCTTC.

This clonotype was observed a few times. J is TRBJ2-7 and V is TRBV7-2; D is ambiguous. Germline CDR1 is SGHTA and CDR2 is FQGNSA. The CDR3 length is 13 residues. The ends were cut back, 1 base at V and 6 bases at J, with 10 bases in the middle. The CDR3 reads CASSLDLATEQYF. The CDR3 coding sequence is TGTGCCAGCAGCTTAGATCTGGCTACCGAGCAGTACTTC.

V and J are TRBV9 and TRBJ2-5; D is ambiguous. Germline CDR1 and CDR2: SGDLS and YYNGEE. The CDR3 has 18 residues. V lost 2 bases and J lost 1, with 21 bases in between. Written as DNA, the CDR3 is TGTGCCAGCAGCGTGGGGATGGGTGGCAGGAAATTCCAAGAGACCCAGTACTTC. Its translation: CASSVGMGGRKFQETQYF.

CDR3 region: CSALKGSKTEAFF. The CDR3 DNA follows: TGCAGCGCACTAAAGGGGTCGAAGACTGAAGCTTTCTTT. This rearrangement joins TRBV29-1 to TRBJ1-1; possible D gene TRBD1, 5 bases. The CDR3 contains 13 residues. Germline lookup yields CDR1 SQVTM and CDR2 ANQGSEA. V lost 7 bases and J lost 5, with 17 bases in between.

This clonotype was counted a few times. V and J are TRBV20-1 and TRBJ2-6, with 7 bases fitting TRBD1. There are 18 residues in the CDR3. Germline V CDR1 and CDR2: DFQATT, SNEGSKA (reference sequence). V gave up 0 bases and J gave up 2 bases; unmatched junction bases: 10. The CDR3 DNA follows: TGCAGTGCTAGAGATCTTTACAGGGGATCAGCTGGGGCCAACGTCCTGACTTTC. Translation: CSARDLYRGSAGANVLTF.

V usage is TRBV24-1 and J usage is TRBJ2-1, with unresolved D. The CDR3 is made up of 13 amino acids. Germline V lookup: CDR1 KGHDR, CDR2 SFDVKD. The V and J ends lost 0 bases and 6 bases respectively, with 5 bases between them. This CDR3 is CATSDLQPNEQFF. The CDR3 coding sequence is TGTGCCACCAGTGATTTGCAGCCCAATGAGCAGTTCTTC.

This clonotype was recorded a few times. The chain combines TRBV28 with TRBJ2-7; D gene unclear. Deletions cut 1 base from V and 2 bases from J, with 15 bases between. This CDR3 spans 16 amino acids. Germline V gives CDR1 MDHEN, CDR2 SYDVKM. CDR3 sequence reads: CASSLFQPIYAYEQYF. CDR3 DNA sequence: TGTGCCAGCAGTTTATTCCAGCCAATTTATGCCTACGAGCAGTACTTC.

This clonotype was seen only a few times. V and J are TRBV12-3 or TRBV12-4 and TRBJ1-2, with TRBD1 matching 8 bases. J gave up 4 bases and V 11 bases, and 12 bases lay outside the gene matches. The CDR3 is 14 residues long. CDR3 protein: CACSRDRSLYGYTF. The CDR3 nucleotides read TGTGCCTGTTCCCGGGACAGGTCCCTCTATGGCTACACCTTC.

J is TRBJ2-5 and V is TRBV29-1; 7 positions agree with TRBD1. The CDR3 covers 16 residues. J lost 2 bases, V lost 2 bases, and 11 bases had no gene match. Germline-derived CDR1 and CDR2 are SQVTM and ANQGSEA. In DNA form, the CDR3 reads TGCAGCGTTGAACTTCCGTCGGGACAGAGGCAAGAGACCCAGTACTTC. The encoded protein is CSVELPSGQRQETQYF.

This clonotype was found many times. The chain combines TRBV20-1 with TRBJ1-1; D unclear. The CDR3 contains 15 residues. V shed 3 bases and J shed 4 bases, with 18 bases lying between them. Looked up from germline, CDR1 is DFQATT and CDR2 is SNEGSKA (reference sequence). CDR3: CSASGSEWYGTEAFF. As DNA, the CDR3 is TGCAGTGCTAGCGGGTCTGAATGGTATGGCACTGAAGCTTTCTTT.

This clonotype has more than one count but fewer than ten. The CDR3 loop reads CASRTRGSDTGELFF. The CDR3, as DNA: TGTGCCAGCAGGACTAGGGGATCGGACACCGGGGAGCTGTTTTTT. The chain has TRBV2 and TRBJ2-2; a weak D match, TRBD2 (6 bases). The CDR3 has 15 amino acids. The germline V gene encodes CDR1 SNHLY and CDR2 FYNNEI. V was cut by 6 bases and J by 3 bases, with 14 bases left in between.

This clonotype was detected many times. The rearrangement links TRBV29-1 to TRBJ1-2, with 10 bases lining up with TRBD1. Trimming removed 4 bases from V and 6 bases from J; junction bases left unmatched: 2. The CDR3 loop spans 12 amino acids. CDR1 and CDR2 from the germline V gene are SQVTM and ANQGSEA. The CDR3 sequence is CSVGTGGHGYTF. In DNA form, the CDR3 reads TGCAGCGTTGGGACAGGGGGGCATGGCTACACCTTC.

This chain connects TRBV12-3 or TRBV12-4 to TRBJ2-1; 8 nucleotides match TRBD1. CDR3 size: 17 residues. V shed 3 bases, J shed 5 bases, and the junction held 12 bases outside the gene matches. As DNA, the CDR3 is TGTGCCAGCAGTTTGGACAGGGTTTTATGGCGGAACAATGAGCAGTTCTTC. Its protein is CASSLDRVLWRNNEQFF.

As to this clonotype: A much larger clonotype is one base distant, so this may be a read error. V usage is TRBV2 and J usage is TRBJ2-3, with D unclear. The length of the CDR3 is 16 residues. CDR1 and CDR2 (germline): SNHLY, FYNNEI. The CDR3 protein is CASSSPSEFRTNTQYF. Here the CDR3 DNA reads TGTGCCAGCAGTAGCCCCTCGGAGTTTCGCACAAATACGCAGTATTTT. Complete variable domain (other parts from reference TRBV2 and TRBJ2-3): EPEVTQTPSHQVTQMGQEVILRCVPISNHLYFYWYRQILGQKVEFLVSFYNNEISEKSEIFDDQFSVERPDGSNFTLKIRSTKLEDSAMYFCASSSPSEFRTNTQYFGPGTRLTVL.

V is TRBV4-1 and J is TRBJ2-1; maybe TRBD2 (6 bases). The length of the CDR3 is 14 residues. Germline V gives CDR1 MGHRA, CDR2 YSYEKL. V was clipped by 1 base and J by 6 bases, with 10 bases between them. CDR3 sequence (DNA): TGCGCCAGCAGCCAAGTTGGGGGGACCAATGAGCAGTTCTTC. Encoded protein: CASSQVGGTNEQFF.

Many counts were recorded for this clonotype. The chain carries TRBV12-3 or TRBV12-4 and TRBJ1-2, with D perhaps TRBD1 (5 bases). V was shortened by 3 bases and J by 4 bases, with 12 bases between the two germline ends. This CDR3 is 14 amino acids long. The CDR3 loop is CASSLSGQFYGYTF. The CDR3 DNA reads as TGTGCCAGCAGTTTGTCAGGGCAGTTCTATGGCTACACCTTC.

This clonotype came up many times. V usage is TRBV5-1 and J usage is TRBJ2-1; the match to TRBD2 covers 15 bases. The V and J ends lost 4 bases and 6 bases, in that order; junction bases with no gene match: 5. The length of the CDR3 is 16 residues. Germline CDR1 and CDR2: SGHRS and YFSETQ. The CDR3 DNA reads TGCGCCAGCAGCCGCTCGGGACTAGCGGGAGGCAATGAGCAGTTCTTC. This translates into CASSRSGLAGGNEQFF.